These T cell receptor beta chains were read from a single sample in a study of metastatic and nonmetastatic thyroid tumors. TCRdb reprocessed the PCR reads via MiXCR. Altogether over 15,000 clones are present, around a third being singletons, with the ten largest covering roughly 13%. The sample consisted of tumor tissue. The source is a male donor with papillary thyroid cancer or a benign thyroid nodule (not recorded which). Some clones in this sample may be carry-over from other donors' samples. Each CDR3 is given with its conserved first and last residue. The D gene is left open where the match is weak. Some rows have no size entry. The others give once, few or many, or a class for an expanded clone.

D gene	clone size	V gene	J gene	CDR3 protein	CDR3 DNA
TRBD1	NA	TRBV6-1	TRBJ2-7	CASRGDRAAYEQYF	TGTGCCAGCAGGGGGGACAGGGCCGCCTACGAGCAGTACTTC
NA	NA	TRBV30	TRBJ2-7	CAWSHEWGLSSYEQYF	TGTGCCTGGAGTCACGAGTGGGGACTGAGCTCCTACGAGCAGTACTTC
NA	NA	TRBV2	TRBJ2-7	CASSEAPGPLYEQYF	TGTGCCAGTAGTGAAGCCCCGGGACCTCTCTACGAGCAGTACTTC
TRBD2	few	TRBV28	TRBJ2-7	CASSPSGRDGYEQYF	TGTGCCAGCAGCCCAAGCGGGAGGGATGGGTACGAGCAGTACTTC
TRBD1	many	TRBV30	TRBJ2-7	CAWSGGTGTLGQYF	TGTGCCTGGAGTGGCGGGACAGGGACACTGGGGCAGTACTTC
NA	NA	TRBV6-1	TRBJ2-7	CASSPPTGTYEQYF	TGTGCCAGCAGTCCCCCGACGGGCACCTACGAGCAGTACTTC
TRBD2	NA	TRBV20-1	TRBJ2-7	CSALAGRLSGRAAEQYF	TGCAGTGCTTTGGCGGGCAGACTTAGCGGGAGGGCCGCAGAGCAGTACTTC
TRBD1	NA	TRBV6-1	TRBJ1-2	CASSEDRGGGYTF	TGTGCCAGCAGTGAAGACAGGGGCGGAGGCTACACCTTC
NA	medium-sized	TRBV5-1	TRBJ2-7	CASSLGPGDYEQYF	TGCGCCAGCAGCTTGGGCCCAGGGGACTACGAGCAGTACTTC
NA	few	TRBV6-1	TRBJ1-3	CANKQGSGNTIYF	TGTGCCAACAAGCAGGGGTCTGGAAACACCATATATTTT
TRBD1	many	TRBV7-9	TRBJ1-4	CASSSTEGTGGLLF	TGTGCCAGCAGCTCCACCGAGGGGACAGGGGGCCTCCTGTTT
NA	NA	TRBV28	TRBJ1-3	CASSLGLSGNTIYF	TGTGCCAGCAGCTTGGGGCTCTCTGGAAACACCATATATTTT
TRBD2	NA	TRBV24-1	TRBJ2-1	CATSDPGRADEQFF	TGTGCCACCAGTGATCCCGGGAGGGCAGATGAGCAGTTCTTC
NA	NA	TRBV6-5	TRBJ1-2	CASRSSREGGYTF	TGTGCCAGCAGATCCTCAAGGGAGGGTGGCTACACCTTC
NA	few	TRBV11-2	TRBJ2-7	CASSLAGSYEQYF	TGTGCCAGCAGCTTAGCGGGCTCCTACGAGCAGTACTTC
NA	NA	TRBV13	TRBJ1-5	CASSLRQISNQPQHF	TGTGCCAGCAGCCTCAGACAGATTAGCAATCAGCCCCAGCATTTT
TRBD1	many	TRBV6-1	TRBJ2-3	CASSRNRGPTDTQYF	TGTGCCAGCAGCCGGAACAGGGGGCCCACAGATACGCAGTATTTT
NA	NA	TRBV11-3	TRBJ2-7	CASSQRGEGEQYF	TGTGCCAGCAGCCAGAGGGGGGAGGGCGAGCAGTACTTC
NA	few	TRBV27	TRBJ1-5	CASSLGGSLGNQPQHF	TGTGCCAGCAGCTTAGGGGGTAGCCTGGGCAATCAGCCCCAGCATTTT
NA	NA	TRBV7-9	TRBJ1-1	CASSPGDSPEAFF	TGTGCCAGCAGCCCGGGCGACAGCCCTGAAGCTTTCTTT
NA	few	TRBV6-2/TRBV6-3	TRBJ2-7	CASSYSNDAYEQYF	TGTGCCAGCAGTTATTCGAACGACGCCTACGAGCAGTACTTC
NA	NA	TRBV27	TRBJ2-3	CASSFPGTDTQYF	TGTGCCAGCAGTTTCCCAGGCACAGATACGCAGTATTTT
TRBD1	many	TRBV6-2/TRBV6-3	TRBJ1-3	CASSYGTGYGNTIYF	TGTGCCAGCAGTTACGGGACAGGCTACGGAAACACCATATATTTT
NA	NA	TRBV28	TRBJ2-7	CASSLQQVPYEQYF	TGTGCCAGCAGTTTACAACAAGTACCCTACGAGCAGTACTTC
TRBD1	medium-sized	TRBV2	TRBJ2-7	CASSYAGQASYEQYF	TGTGCCAGCAGTTACGCGGGACAGGCCTCCTACGAGCAGTACTTC
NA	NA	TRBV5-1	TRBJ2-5	CASSLIVETQYF	TGCGCCAGCAGCTTAATCGTAGAGACCCAGTACTTC
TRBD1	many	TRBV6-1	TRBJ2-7	CASSEGRDRVYEQYF	TGTGCCAGCAGTGAAGGGCGGGACAGGGTGTACGAGCAGTACTTC
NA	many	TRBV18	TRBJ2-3	CASSPTDTDTQYF	TGTGCCAGCTCACCGACCGACACAGATACGCAGTATTTT
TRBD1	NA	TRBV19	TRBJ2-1	CASTRTGLNNEQFF	TGTGCCAGTACGAGGACAGGGCTCAACAATGAGCAGTTCTTC
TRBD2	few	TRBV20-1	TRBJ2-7	CSASYGTSDYEQYF	TGCAGTGCTAGTTATGGGACTAGCGACTACGAGCAGTACTTC
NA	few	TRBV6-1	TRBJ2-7	CASSSVDRSYEQYF	TGTGCCAGCAGTTCCGTAGACAGGTCCTACGAGCAGTACTTC
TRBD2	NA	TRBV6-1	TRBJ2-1	CASSEVGAGLYNEQFF	TGTGCCAGCAGTGAAGTGGGAGCGGGACTCTACAATGAGCAGTTCTTC
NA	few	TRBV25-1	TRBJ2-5	CASSAWETQYF	TGTGCCAGCAGCGCCTGGGAGACCCAGTACTTC
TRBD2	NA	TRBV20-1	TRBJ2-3	CSASRTSGTDTQYF	TGCAGTGCTAGTAGGACTAGCGGCACAGATACGCAGTATTTT
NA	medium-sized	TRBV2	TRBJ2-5	CASSERSASQETQYF	TGTGCCAGCAGTGAACGCAGCGCCTCCCAAGAGACCCAGTACTTC
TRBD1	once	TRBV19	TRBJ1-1	CASSGGQRLMNTEAFF	TGTGCCAGTAGTGGGGGACAGAGATTAATGAACACTGAAGCTTTCTTT
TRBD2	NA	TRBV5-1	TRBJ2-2	CASSALAGAGTGELFF	TGCGCCAGCAGCGCACTAGCGGGCGCGGGGACCGGGGAGCTGTTTTTT